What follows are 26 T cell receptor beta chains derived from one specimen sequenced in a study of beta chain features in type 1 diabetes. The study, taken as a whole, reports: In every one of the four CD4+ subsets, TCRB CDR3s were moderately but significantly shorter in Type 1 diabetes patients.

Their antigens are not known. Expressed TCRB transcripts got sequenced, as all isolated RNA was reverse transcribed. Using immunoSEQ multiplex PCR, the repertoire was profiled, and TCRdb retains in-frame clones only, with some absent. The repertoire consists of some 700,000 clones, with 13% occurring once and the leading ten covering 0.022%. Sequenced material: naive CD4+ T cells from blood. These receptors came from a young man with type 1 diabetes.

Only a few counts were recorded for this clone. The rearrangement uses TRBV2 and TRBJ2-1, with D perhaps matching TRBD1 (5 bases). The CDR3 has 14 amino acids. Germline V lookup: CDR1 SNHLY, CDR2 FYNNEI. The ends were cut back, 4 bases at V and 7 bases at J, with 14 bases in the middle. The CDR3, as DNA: TGTGCCAGCAGTGGGCAGGGAATTAGAAATGAGCAGTTCTTC. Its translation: CASSGQGIRNEQFF.

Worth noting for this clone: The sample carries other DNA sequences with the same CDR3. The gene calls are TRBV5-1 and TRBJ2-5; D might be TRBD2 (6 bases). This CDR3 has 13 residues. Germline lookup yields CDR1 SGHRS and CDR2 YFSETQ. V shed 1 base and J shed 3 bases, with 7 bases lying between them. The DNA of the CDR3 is TGCGCCAGCAGCTTGACGGGGGAAGAGACCCAGTACTTC. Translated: CASSLTGEETQYF.

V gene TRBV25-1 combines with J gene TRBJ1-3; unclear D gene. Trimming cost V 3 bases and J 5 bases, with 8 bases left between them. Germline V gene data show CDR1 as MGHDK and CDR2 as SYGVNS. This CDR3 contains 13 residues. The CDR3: CASSDSPRNTIYF. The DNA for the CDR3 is TGTGCCAGCAGTGACTCTCCTCGAAACACCATATATTTT. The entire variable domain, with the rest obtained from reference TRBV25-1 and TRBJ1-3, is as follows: EADIYQTPRYLVIGTGKKITLECSQTMGHDKMYWYQQDPGMELHLIHYSYGVNSTEKGDLSSESTVSRIRTEHFPLTLESARPSHTSQYLCASSDSPRNTIYFGEGSWLTVV.

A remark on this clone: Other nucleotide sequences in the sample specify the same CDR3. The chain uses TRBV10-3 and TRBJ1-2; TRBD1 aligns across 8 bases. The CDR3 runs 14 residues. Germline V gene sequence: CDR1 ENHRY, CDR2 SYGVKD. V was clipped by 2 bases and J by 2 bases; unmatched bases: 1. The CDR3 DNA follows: TGTGCCATCAGTGAGGGACAGGGAAACTATGGCTACACCTTC. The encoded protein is CAISEGQGNYGYTF.

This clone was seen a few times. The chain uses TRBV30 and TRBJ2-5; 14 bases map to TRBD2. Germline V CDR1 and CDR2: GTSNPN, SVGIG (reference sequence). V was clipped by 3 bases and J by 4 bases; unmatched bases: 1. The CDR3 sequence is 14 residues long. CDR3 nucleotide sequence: TGTGCCTGGAGCGGGACTAGCGGGGGAGAGACCCAGTACTTC. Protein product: CAWSGTSGGETQYF.

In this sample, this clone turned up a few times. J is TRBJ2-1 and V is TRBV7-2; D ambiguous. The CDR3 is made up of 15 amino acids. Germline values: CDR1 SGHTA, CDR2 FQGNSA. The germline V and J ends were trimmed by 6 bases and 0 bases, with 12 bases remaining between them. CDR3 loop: CASRYDWSSYNEQFF. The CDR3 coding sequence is TGTGCCAGCAGGTACGACTGGAGCTCCTACAATGAGCAGTTCTTC.

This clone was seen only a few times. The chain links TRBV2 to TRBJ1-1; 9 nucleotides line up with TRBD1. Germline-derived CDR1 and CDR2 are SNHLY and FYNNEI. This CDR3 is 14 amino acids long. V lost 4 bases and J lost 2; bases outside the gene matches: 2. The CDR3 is CASSGQGENTEAFF. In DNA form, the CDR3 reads TGTGCCAGCAGTGGACAGGGGGAAAACACTGAAGCTTTCTTT.

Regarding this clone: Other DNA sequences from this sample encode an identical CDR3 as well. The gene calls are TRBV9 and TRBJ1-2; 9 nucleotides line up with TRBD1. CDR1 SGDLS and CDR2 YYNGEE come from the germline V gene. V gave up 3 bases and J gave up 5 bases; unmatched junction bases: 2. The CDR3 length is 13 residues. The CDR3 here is CASSAGTGYGYTF. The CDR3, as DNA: TGTGCCAGCAGCGCAGGGACAGGGTATGGCTACACCTTC.

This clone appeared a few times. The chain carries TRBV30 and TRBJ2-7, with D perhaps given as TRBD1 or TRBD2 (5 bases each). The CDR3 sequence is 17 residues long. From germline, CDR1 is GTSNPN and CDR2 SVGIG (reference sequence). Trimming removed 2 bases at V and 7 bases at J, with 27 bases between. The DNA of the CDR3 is TGTGCCTGGAGTTCCTCGGCCGGGACGCAGGCCCTTGGTGAGCAGTACTTC. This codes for CAWSSSAGTQALGEQYF.

CDR3 bases: TGCAGCGTTGAAGGCCGGGACAGGGGGTTATACGAGCAGTACTTC. Protein sequence: CSVEGRDRGLYEQYF. The chain has TRBV29-1 and TRBJ2-7; 11 bases agree with TRBD1. This CDR3 region has 15 residues. The germline V gene encodes CDR1 SQVTM and CDR2 ANQGSEA. The V and J ends lost 1 base and 4 bases, in that order; junction bases with no gene match: 6.

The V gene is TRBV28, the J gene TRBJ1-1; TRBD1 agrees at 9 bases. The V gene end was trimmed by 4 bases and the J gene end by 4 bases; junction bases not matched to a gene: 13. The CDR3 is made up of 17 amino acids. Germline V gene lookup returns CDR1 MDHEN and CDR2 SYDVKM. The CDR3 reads CASSSPGQGSVTTEAFF. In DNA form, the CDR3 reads TGTGCCAGCAGTTCACCGGGACAGGGTAGTGTGACCACTGAAGCTTTCTTT.

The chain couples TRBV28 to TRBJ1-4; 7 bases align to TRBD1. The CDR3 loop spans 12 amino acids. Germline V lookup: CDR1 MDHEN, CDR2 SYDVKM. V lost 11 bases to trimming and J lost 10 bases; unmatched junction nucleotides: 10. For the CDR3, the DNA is TGTGCCCATGCACAGGGGTTTGGAAAACTGTTTTTT. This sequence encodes CAHAQGFGKLFF. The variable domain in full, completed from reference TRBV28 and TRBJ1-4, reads DVKVTQSSRYLVKRTGEKVFLECVQDMDHENMFWYRQDPGLGLRLIYFSYDVKMKEKGDIPEGYSVSREKKERFSLILESASTNQTSMYLCAHAQGFGKLFFGSGTQLSVL.

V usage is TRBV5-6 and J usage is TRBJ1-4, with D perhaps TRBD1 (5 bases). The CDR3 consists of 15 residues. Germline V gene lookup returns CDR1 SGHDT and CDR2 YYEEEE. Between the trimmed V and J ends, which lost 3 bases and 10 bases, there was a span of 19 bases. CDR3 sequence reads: CASSSGGTPEGKLFF. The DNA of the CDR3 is TGTGCCAGCAGCTCTGGAGGGACCCCCGAAGGAAAACTGTTTTTT. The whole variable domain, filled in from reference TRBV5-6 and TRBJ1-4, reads DAGVTQSPTHLIKTRGQQVTLRCSPKSGHDTVSWYQQALGQGPQFIFQYYEEEERQRGNFPDRFSGHQFPNYSSELNVNALLLGDSALYLCASSSGGTPEGKLFFGSGTQLSVL.

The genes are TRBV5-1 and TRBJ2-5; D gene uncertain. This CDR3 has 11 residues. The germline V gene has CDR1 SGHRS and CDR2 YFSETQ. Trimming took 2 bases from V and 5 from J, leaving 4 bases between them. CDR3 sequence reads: CASSFIETQYF. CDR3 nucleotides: TGCGCCAGCAGCTTCATCGAGACCCAGTACTTC.

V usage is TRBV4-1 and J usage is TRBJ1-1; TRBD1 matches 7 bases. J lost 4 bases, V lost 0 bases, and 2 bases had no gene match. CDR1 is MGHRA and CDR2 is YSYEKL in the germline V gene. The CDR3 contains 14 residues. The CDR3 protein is CASSQEDRSTEAFF. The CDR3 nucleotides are TGCGCCAGCAGCCAAGAGGACAGGAGCACTGAAGCTTTCTTT.

CDR3 sequence reads: CAWRDRRSSYEQYF. CDR3 nucleotide sequence: TGTGCCTGGCGGGACAGGAGGAGCTCCTACGAGCAGTACTTC. This chain joins TRBV30 and TRBJ2-7, with TRBD1 identical over 8 bases. Germline V CDR1 and CDR2: GTSNPN, SVGIG (reference sequence). V was pared by 5 bases and J by 0 bases, with 6 bases of the junction left unmatched. The CDR3 is made up of 14 amino acids.

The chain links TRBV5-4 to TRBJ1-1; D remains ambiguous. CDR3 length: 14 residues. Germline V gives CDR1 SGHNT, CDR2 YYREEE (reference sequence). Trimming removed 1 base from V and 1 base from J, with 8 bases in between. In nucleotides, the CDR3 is TGTGCCAGCAGCTTGAGGGCTCAGAACACTGAAGCTTTCTTT. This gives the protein CASSLRAQNTEAFF. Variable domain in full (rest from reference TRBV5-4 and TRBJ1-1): ETGVTQSPTHLIKTRGQQVTLRCSSQSGHNTVSWYQQALGQGPQFIFQYYREEENGRGNFPPRFSGLQFPNYSSELNVNALELDDSALYLCASSLRAQNTEAFFGQGTRLTVV.

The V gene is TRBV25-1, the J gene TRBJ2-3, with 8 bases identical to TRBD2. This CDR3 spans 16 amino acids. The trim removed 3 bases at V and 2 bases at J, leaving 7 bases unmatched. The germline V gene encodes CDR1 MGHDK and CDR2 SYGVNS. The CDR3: CASSDTSGDITDTQYF. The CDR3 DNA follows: TGTGCCAGCAGTGACACTAGCGGAGACATCACAGATACGCAGTATTTT. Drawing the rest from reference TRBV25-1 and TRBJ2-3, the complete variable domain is EADIYQTPRYLVIGTGKKITLECSQTMGHDKMYWYQQDPGMELHLIHYSYGVNSTEKGDLSSESTVSRIRTEHFPLTLESARPSHTSQYLCASSDTSGDITDTQYFGPGTRLTVL.

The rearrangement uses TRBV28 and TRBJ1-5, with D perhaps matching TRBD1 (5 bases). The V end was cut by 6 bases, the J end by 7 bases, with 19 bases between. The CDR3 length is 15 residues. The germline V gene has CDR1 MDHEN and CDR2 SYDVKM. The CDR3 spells CASREAGRVTQPQHF. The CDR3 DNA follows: TGTGCCAGCAGGGAGGCCGGCAGGGTCACCCAGCCCCAGCATTTT.

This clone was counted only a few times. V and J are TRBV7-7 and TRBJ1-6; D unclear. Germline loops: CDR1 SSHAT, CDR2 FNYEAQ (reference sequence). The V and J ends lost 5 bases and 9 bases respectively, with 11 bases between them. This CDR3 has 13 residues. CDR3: CASSVEISSPLHF. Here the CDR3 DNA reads TGTGCCAGCAGCGTAGAAATCTCTTCACCCCTCCACTTT.

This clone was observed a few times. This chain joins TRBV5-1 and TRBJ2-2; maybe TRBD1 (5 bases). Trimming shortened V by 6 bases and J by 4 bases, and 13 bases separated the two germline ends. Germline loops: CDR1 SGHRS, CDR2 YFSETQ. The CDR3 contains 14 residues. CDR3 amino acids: CASTIGATTGELFF. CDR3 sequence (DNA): TGCGCCAGCACCATAGGGGCCACCACCGGGGAGCTGTTTTTT.

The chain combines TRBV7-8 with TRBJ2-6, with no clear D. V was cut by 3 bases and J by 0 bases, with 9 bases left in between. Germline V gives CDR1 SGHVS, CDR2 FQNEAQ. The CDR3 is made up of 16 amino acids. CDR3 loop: CASSLVGFSGANVLTF. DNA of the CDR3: TGTGCCAGCAGCTTGGTGGGGTTCTCTGGGGCCAACGTCCTGACTTTC.

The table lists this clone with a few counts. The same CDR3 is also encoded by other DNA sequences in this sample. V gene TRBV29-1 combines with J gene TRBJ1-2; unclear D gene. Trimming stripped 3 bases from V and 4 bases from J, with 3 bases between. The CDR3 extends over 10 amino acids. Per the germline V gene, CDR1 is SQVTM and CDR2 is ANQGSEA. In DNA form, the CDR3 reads TGCAGCGTTGACGCCTATGGCTACACCTTC. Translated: CSVDAYGYTF.

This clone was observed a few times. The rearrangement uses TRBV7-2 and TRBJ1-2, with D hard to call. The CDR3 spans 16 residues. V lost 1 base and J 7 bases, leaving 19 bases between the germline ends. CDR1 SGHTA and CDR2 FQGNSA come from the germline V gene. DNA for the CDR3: TGTGCCAGCAGCTTAGATTTTCAAGGATTGTTAGGTGGCTACACCTTC. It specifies CASSLDFQGLLGGYTF.

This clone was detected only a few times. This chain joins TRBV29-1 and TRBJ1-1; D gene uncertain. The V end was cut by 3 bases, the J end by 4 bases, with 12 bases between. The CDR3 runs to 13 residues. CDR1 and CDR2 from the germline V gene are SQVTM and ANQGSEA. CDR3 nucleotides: TGCAGCGTTGAGGTGAGCTCCGGCACTGAAGCTTTCTTT. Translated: CSVEVSSGTEAFF.

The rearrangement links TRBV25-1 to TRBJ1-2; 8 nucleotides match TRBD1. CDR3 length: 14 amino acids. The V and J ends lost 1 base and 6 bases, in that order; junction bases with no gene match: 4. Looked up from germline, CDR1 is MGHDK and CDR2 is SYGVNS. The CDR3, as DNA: TGTGCCAGCAGTGAATTGACAGGGGCACATGGCTACACCTTC. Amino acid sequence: CASSELTGAHGYTF.